The rows below give T cell receptor beta chains drawn from one sample of a study of neurological immune-mediated disorders. One entry per CDR3 protein results from TCRdb running MiXCR on the 5' RACE reads. The profile covers over 50,000 distinct CDR3 sequences, with about 3% appearing a single time and around 5.6% taken by the ten largest. Sequenced input: PBMCs. The origin of the receptors is a man aged 35-49 years with multiple sclerosis. Each CDR3 is given with its conserved first and last residue. The order of the fields is D gene, V gene, clone size, J gene, CDR3 protein, CDR3 DNA. D genes are given only for firm matches. Clone size is given for some rows only: seen once, a few or many times, or a class if the clone is expanded.

NA,TRBV6-2/TRBV6-3,many,TRBJ2-7,CASNPVSDASYEQYF,TGTGCCAGCAACCCGGTTAGCGACGCCTCCTACGAGCAGTACTTC
NA,TRBV7-8,many,TRBJ1-6,CASSLEERISPLHF,TGTGCCAGCAGCTTAGAGGAAAGGATTTCACCCCTCCACTTT
NA,TRBV21-1,medium-sized,TRBJ1-2,CASRRNRASNYGYTF,TGTGCCAGCAGACGCAACAGGGCCTCTAACTATGGCTACACCTTC
NA,TRBV11-2,NA,TRBJ1-1,CASSLRRNTEAFF,TGTGCCAGCAGCTTAAGGAGGAACACTGAAGCTTTCTTT
NA,TRBV20-1,many,TRBJ2-2,CSASRGDSSGELFF,TGCAGTGCTAGTAGAGGCGACTCCTCCGGGGAGCTGTTTTTT
TRBD1,TRBV30,many,TRBJ1-5,CAWSGTGGQPQHF,TGTGCCTGGAGTGGGACAGGGGGCCAGCCCCAGCATTTT
TRBD1,TRBV6-4,many,TRBJ2-2,CATSVSGTGNTGELFF,TGTGCCACCTCTGTCTCCGGGACAGGGAACACCGGGGAGCTGTTTTTT
NA,TRBV7-6,few,TRBJ2-5,CASRLLETQYF,TGTGCCAGCAGATTATTAGAGACCCAGTACTTC
NA,TRBV10-3,once,TRBJ2-1,CAIRRDSSSYNEQFF,TGTGCCATCAGGCGGGACTCGAGCTCCTACAATGAGCAGTTCTTC
TRBD1,TRBV5-1,many,TRBJ2-5,CASSARTGGWETQYF,TGCGCCAGCAGCGCGAGGACAGGGGGCTGGGAGACCCAGTACTTC
NA,TRBV5-1,many,TRBJ2-1,CASSLGPDYNEQFF,TGCGCCAGCAGCTTGGGTCCGGACTACAATGAGCAGTTCTTC
NA,TRBV7-3,many,TRBJ2-3,CASSTPGGTQYF,TGTGCCAGCAGCACCCCGGGGGGCACGCAGTATTTT
NA,TRBV3-1,many,TRBJ2-3,CASSPFVEPTDTQYF,TGTGCCAGCAGCCCGTTTGTGGAGCCCACAGATACGCAGTATTTT
NA,TRBV10-2,many,TRBJ2-7,CASSGSGTGTYEQYF,TGCGCCAGCAGTGGATCCGGGACGGGAACCTACGAGCAGTACTTC
TRBD2,TRBV20-1,NA,TRBJ2-1,CSARNLAGAHYNEQFF,TGCAGTGCTAGAAACTTAGCGGGGGCCCACTACAATGAGCAGTTCTTC
NA,TRBV5-1,many,TRBJ1-1,CASSLEPENTEAFF,TGCGCCAGCAGCTTGGAACCGGAGAACACTGAAGCTTTCTTT
NA,TRBV11-3,many,TRBJ1-6,CASSSGDSPLNF,TGTGCCAGCAGCTCAGGGGATTCACCCCTCAACTTT
NA,TRBV3-1,medium-sized,TRBJ2-1,CASSPPGWGYNEQFF,TGTGCCAGCAGCCCACCAGGGTGGGGCTACAATGAGCAGTTCTTC
NA,TRBV27,many,TRBJ1-6,CASRRGEIASPLHF,TGTGCCAGCAGAAGGGGAGAAATAGCTTCACCCCTCCACTTT
NA,TRBV10-3,many,TRBJ2-2,CAIRTGPNTGELFF,TGTGCCATCAGGACAGGACCGAACACCGGGGAGCTGTTTTTT
NA,TRBV5-6,many,TRBJ2-7,CASSLRWRNYEQYF,TGTGCCAGCAGCTTGCGATGGCGGAACTACGAGCAGTACTTC
NA,TRBV5-4,many,TRBJ1-1,CASSLYQAGRMPEAFF,TGTGCCAGCAGCTTGTATCAGGCGGGCCGAATGCCTGAAGCTTTCTTT
NA,TRBV27,NA,TRBJ1-2,CASSFLRGANYGYTF,TGTGCCAGCAGTTTCCTCAGGGGAGCTAACTATGGCTACACCTTC
NA,TRBV6-5,NA,TRBJ1-1,CASSYLMAGDSTEAFF,TGTGCCAGCAGTTACTTGATGGCGGGAGATAGTACTGAAGCTTTCTTT
NA,TRBV3-1,many,TRBJ1-5,CASSQGTGGQNF,TGTGCCAGCAGCCAAGGAACCGGGGGCCAGAATTTT
NA,TRBV12-3/TRBV12-4,many,TRBJ2-3,CASSFEGVSTDTQYF,TGTGCCAGCAGTTTCGAGGGGGTCAGCACAGATACGCAGTATTTT
NA,TRBV20-1,NA,TRBJ2-5,CSAGGTALGETQYF,TGCAGTGCGGGCGGGACAGCCCTCGGGGAGACCCAGTACTTC
NA,TRBV27,NA,TRBJ2-7,CASIAFRGSYEQYF,TGTGCCAGCATCGCCTTTAGGGGCTCCTACGAGCAGTACTTC
NA,TRBV5-1,few,TRBJ1-2,CASSLDWGPLYGYTF,TGCGCCAGCAGCTTGGATTGGGGACCCCTGTATGGCTACACCTTC
TRBD2,TRBV7-3,many,TRBJ2-3,CASSLRGLAGGSTDTQYF,TGTGCCAGCAGCTTAAGAGGACTAGCGGGGGGCAGCACAGATACGCAGTATTTT
NA,TRBV6-6,many,TRBJ1-2,CASSYAANYGYTF,TGTGCCAGCAGTTACGCAGCTAACTATGGCTACACCTTC
NA,TRBV7-3,NA,TRBJ1-2,CASSHAERVGGYTF,TGTGCCAGCAGCCATGCAGAAAGGGTCGGCGGCTACACCTTC
NA,TRBV12-3/TRBV12-4,many,TRBJ2-5,CASSSKAQERETQYF,TGTGCCAGCAGTTCCAAGGCGCAGGAGAGAGAGACCCAGTACTTC
NA,TRBV4-1,many,TRBJ2-3,CASSQEVGVDTQYF,TGCGCCAGCAGCCAAGAGGTGGGCGTTGATACGCAGTATTTT
NA,TRBV9,many,TRBJ2-3,CASSLLGGRGTDTQYF,TGTGCCAGCAGCCTTCTCGGGGGTCGAGGCACAGATACGCAGTATTTT
TRBD1,TRBV5-1,many,TRBJ2-1,CASSFRQGNEQFF,TGCGCCAGCAGCTTCCGACAGGGCAATGAGCAGTTCTTC
NA,TRBV12-3/TRBV12-4,many,TRBJ2-1,CASSWGKGPYNEQFF,TGTGCCAGCAGTTGGGGTAAGGGACCGTACAATGAGCAGTTCTTC
TRBD1,TRBV10-1,NA,TRBJ2-3,CASSPAGPGQGASDTQYF,TGCGCCAGCAGCCCCGCAGGACCCGGCCAGGGGGCCTCAGATACGCAGTATTTT
TRBD2,TRBV12-3/TRBV12-4,many,TRBJ2-5,CASSPGTSGGPQETQYF,TGTGCCAGCAGTCCCGGGACTAGCGGGGGGCCCCAAGAGACCCAGTACTTC
NA,TRBV20-1,many,TRBJ1-1,CSASGQGRDTEAFF,TGCAGTGCTAGTGGGCAGGGCCGGGACACTGAAGCTTTCTTT
NA,TRBV5-1,many,TRBJ2-2,CASSFSSGGTGELFF,TGCGCCAGCAGCTTCTCTTCCGGCGGCACCGGGGAGCTGTTTTTT
NA,TRBV27,many,TRBJ2-7,CASSFGVGEQYF,TGTGCCAGCAGTTTCGGGGTAGGCGAGCAGTACTTC
NA,TRBV7-6,many,TRBJ2-7,CASSEQSWGSSYEQYF,TGTGCCAGCAGCGAGCAGTCGTGGGGGAGCTCCTACGAGCAGTACTTC
NA,TRBV5-1,many,TRBJ2-1,CASSLESESYNEQFF,TGCGCCAGCAGCTTGGAATCCGAGTCCTACAATGAGCAGTTCTTC
TRBD1,TRBV20-1,many,TRBJ1-4,CSAPGQGNEKLFF,TGCAGTGCCCCGGGACAGGGAAATGAAAAACTGTTTTTT
TRBD1,TRBV12-3/TRBV12-4,many,TRBJ1-1,CASRGTGGTNTEAFF,TGTGCCAGCAGGGGGACAGGGGGGACGAACACTGAAGCTTTCTTT
TRBD2,TRBV5-1,many,TRBJ2-1,CASSLGRGGSYNEQFF,TGCGCCAGCAGCTTGGGACGGGGGGGCTCCTACAATGAGCAGTTCTTC
NA,TRBV12-3/TRBV12-4,many,TRBJ1-5,CASSQDINQPQHF,TGTGCCAGCAGCCAGGATATTAATCAGCCCCAGCATTTT
TRBD2,TRBV10-3,medium-sized,TRBJ2-3,CAISSAGADTQYF,TGTGCCATCAGCAGCGCGGGAGCAGATACGCAGTATTTT
NA,TRBV20-1,many,TRBJ2-5,CSARGGVGRETQYF,TGCAGTGCTAGAGGAGGGGTCGGGCGGGAGACCCAGTACTTC
TRBD1,TRBV7-2,many,TRBJ1-6,CASSLAGTGRNSPLHF,TGTGCCAGCAGCTTAGCGGGGACAGGGAGGAATTCACCCCTCCACTTT
TRBD1,TRBV5-1,many,TRBJ2-7,CASRLPIQGAYEQYF,TGCGCCAGCCGACTACCTATACAGGGGGCCTACGAGCAGTACTTC
TRBD2,TRBV5-1,many,TRBJ2-7,CASSFGTSGGPSSYEQYF,TGCGCCAGCAGCTTTGGGACTAGCGGGGGCCCTAGCTCCTACGAGCAGTACTTC
TRBD1,TRBV24-1,many,TRBJ2-2,CATRRTGGNTGELFF,TGTGCCACGCGACGGACAGGGGGGAACACCGGGGAGCTGTTTTTT
TRBD1,TRBV12-3/TRBV12-4,many,TRBJ1-2,CASSRTGFGGYTF,TGTGCCAGCAGTCGGACAGGGTTTGGTGGCTACACCTTC
TRBD1,TRBV10-3,many,TRBJ2-3,CAISANTGAPHQATDTQYF,TGTGCCATCAGTGCTAATACAGGGGCCCCACACCAGGCGACAGATACGCAGTATTTT
TRBD1,TRBV20-1,many,TRBJ1-5,CSGRRRAGGRDQPQHF,TGCAGCGGAAGAAGACGCGCAGGGGGCAGGGATCAGCCCCAGCATTTT